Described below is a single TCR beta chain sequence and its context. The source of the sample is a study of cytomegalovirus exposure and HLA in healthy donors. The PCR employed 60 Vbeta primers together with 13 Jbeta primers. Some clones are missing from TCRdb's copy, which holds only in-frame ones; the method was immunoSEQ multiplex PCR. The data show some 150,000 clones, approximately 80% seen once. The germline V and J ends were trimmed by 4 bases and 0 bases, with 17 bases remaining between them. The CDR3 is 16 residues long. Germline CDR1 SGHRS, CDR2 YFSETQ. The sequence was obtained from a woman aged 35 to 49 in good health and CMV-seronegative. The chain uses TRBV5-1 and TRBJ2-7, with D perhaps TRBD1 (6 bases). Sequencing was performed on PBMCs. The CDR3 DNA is TGCGCCAGCAGCGAACAGGGATCGAAGAGCTCCTACGAGCAGTACTTC. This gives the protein CASSEQGSKSSYEQYF.